This TCR beta chain was sequenced during a study of blood T cell repertoires in COVID-19. As for the study in general: Material from acute and convalescent COVID-19 was sourced from the United States, Italy and Spain.

Germline V gene lookup returns CDR1 SGHKS and CDR2 YYEKEE (reference sequence). The CDR3 length is 15 residues. The J segment lost 2 bases and the V segment lost 4 bases, leaving 6 bases of the junction unmatched. In the authors' methods: Using reference gene primer amplification, nucleated cell counts were estimated. Clones were read by immunoSEQ multiplex PCR, and TCRdb kept only the in-frame ones, dropping some. V and J calls plus clone size are reproduced from that table; the DNA served to infer D and trimming. Found here are some 140,000 clones, 83% of them singletons; the top ten hold 15% to 20%. All enrollees were roughly 18 to 90 years old and from 20 to 30 US areas. Two consecutive negative NP/OP PCR tests, clearance, or resolved symptoms defined Cohort 3 recovery.

The gene calls are TRBV5-5 and TRBJ2-4; 7 nucleotides agree with TRBD1. Sequenced: PBMCs or T cells enriched from blood (not recorded which). This receptor was obtained from a man aged 30-40 years who had recovered from COVID-19. Here the CDR3 reads CASSGQERTKNIQYF. DNA of the CDR3: TGTGCCAGCAGCGGACAGGAGAGAACCAAAAACATTCAGTACTTC.